A single TCR beta chain is shown here with its context. Original analysis: Nucleated cell counts were estimated from reference gene primer amplification. Here immunoSEQ multiplex PCR was the method, and the copy in TCRdb shows in-frame clones only, minus some. V, J and clone size reflect that table, while D and trimming were determined from the DNA. The sample holds 350,000 or so clones, around 83% seen once. The V gene lost 6 bases and the J gene lost 0 bases, with 18 bases spanning the gap. CDR1 SGDLS and CDR2 YYNGEE come from the germline V gene. The CDR3 extends over 17 amino acids. The data belong to a study of blood T cell repertoires in COVID-19. Whole-study context: Samples of COVID-19 (acute and convalescent) were obtained from the United States, Italy and Spain. T cells, B-cell-depleted T cells, or PBMCs provided the cDNA or gDNA that served as material.

Material for sequencing was peripheral blood. J is TRBJ1-4 and V is TRBV9, with a weak D call TRBD1 (6 bases). The clonotype comes from a man aged 30-40 years with active or convalescent COVID-19. CDR3 residues: CASTPGQGPATNEKLFF. DNA for the CDR3: TGTGCCAGCACCCCGGGCCAGGGGCCGGCAACTAATGAAAAACTGTTTTTT.